The subject of this entry is one T cell receptor (beta chain). One end of the junction varies from germline; a read error may be responsible. The data were taken from a study of T-cell memory formation after mild COVID-19. TCRdb reanalysed the 5' RACE reads using MiXCR and keeps one entry per CDR3 protein. Here the sample spans almost 250,000 distinct CDR3 sequences, roughly 15% being singletons. This CDR3 contains 14 residues. This TCR was sampled from an adult woman who had mild COVID-19 (a few samples of this study predate the infection). Cell type and time point are not known. Sequenced sample: PBMCs or a T cell subset sorted from them (not recorded which). The chain uses TRBV12-3 or TRBV12-4 and TRBJ2-7; D is ambiguous. The chain's CDR3 is CASSSAQGSYEQYF. CDR3 nucleotide sequence: TGTGCCAGCAGTTCCGCTCAAGGTTCCTACGAGCAGTATTTC.